These 6 T cell receptor beta chains originate from one sample sequenced in a study of neoadjuvant anti-PD-1 for oral cavity cancer. Time point specified: after neoadjuvant nivolumab, at surgical resection. Method: immunoSEQ multiplex PCR; TCRdb's copy keeps in-frame clones and lacks some. The sample has some 33,000 clones, about 80% seen once; the top ten hold nearly 3.5%. Sequences were derived from PBMCs, sampled after nivolumab (anti-PD-1) treatment. Receptors originate from a person aged 35 to 85 with oral cavity squamous cell carcinoma.

The rearrangement links TRBV4-2 to TRBJ2-3, with D unresolved. CDR1 is LGHNA, CDR2 YNFKEQ, per germline. There are 14 residues in the CDR3. Trimming removed 1 base from V and 4 bases from J, with 9 bases in between. The CDR3 reads CASSQGANSDTQYF. CDR3 coding DNA: TGTGCCAGCAGCCAAGGCGCAAACTCAGATACGCAGTATTTT.

The chain uses TRBV7-2 and TRBJ2-7; tentative D call: TRBD2 (6 bases). This CDR3 is built from 12 residues. Germline CDR1 is SGHTA and CDR2 is FQGNSA. The V gene lost 2 bases and the J gene lost 9 bases, with 11 bases spanning the gap. The CDR3 coding sequence is TGTGCCAGCAGCTTAACTAGCCTCGGGCAGTACTTC. Protein sequence: CASSLTSLGQYF.

The chain carries TRBV4-1 and TRBJ2-3; 9 nucleotides match TRBD2. The V and J ends lost 3 bases and 2 bases, in that order; junction bases with no gene match: 3. Germline assignment: CDR1 MGHRA and CDR2 YSYEKL. The CDR3 is made up of 15 amino acids. As DNA, the CDR3 is TGCGCCAGCAGCCACTCTAGCGGGACCACAGATACGCAGTATTTT. This gives the protein CASSHSSGTTDTQYF.

This chain joins TRBV11-2 and TRBJ2-5, with D hard to call. V was cut by 2 bases and J by 7 bases, with 14 bases left in between. Germline CDR1 and CDR2: SGHAT and FQNNGV. The CDR3 is 14 residues long. The CDR3 coding sequence is TGTGCCAGCAGCTTAACGGCTAACCCGTGGACCCAGTACTTC. This gives the protein CASSLTANPWTQYF.

This chain joins TRBV4-3 and TRBJ2-5; D remains ambiguous. The V gene's germline CDR1 is LGHNA and CDR2 YSLEER. V was cut by 1 base and J by 5 bases, with 11 bases left in between. The CDR3 loop spans 14 amino acids. The CDR3 DNA reads TGCGCCAGCAGCCAAGGGCCCGGCCGGGAGACCCAGTACTTC. Protein sequence: CASSQGPGRETQYF.

The chain joins TRBV27 to TRBJ1-2, with D possibly being TRBD1 (5 bases). The germline V gene encodes CDR1 MNHEY and CDR2 SMNVEV (reference sequence). The V end lost 0 bases, the J end lost 4 bases, and 9 bases lay between the germline ends. This CDR3 has 14 residues. In nucleotides, the CDR3 is TGTGCCAGCAGTTTATCGAGGAGGGGCTATGGCTACACCTTC. Encoded protein: CASSLSRRGYGYTF.